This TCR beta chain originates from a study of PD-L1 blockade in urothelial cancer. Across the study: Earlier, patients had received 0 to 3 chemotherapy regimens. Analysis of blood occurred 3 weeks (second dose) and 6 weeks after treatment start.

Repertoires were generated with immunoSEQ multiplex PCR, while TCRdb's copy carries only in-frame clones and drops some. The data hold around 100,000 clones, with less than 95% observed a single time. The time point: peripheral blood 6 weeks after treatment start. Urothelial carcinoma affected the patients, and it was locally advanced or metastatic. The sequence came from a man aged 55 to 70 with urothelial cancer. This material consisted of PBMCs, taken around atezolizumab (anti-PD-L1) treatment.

The DNA for the CDR3 is TGCGCCAGCAGCTTGGGGGCAGCCTTAGGGGTGAACACTGAAGCTTTCTTT. Amino acids: CASSLGAALGVNTEAFF. V is TRBV5-1 and J is TRBJ1-1; D may be TRBD1 (5 bases). The CDR3 sequence is 17 residues long. Germline lookup yields CDR1 SGHRS and CDR2 YFSETQ. Trimming removed 0 bases at V and 0 bases at J, with 15 bases between.